The 15 T cell receptor beta chains listed next were all sequenced from one sample in a study of blood T cell repertoires in COVID-19. TCRdb's table, derived via immunoSEQ multiplex PCR, lists solely in-frame clones and lacks some. This table has about 340,000 clones, 87% appearing once. Sequencing was performed on peripheral blood. The receptor source for this set is a woman between 45 and 60 years old with COVID-19, enrolled during active disease.

The chain carries TRBV15 and TRBJ1-2; weak D call: TRBD1 (5 bases). CDR1 and CDR2 (germline): LNHNV, YYDKDF (reference sequence). This CDR3 has 14 amino acids. V lost 3 bases to trimming and J lost 6 bases, with 14 bases between them. In DNA, the CDR3 is TGTGCCACCAGCAGGGGTGGGACTGGGGATGGCTACACCTTC. Translating gives CATSRGGTGDGYTF.

V gene TRBV27 combines with J gene TRBJ1-6, with a possible D match to TRBD1 (6 bases). The CDR3 covers 16 residues. CDR1 and CDR2 from the germline V gene are MNHEY and SMNVEV (reference sequence). V lost 0 bases and J 4 bases, leaving 10 bases between the germline ends. The CDR3 DNA is TGTGCCAGCAGTTTATCGGACAGCAAGTATAATTCACCCCTCCACTTT. Protein: CASSLSDSKYNSPLHF.

The chain joins TRBV4-2 to TRBJ1-1; 8 nucleotides line up with TRBD1. The CDR3 covers 15 residues. V gave up 1 base and J gave up 7 bases; unmatched junction bases: 8. The germline gives CDR1 LGHNA, CDR2 YNFKEQ. The CDR3 region has the DNA TGTGCCAGCAGCCAAGGGACAGGGATGGTCGGTGAAGCTTTCTTT. Translation: CASSQGTGMVGEAFF.

The chain combines TRBV19 with TRBJ2-1; 10 nucleotides line up with TRBD2. After removal of 10 bases from V and 5 bases from J, the junction contained 14 bases not matched to a gene. In germline, CDR1 is LNHDA, CDR2 SQIVND (reference sequence). The CDR3 is made up of 16 amino acids. CDR3 DNA sequence: TGTGCCACCATGTCCCCAGCGGGAGGGAAGAACAATGAGCAGTTCTTC. Its translation: CATMSPAGGKNNEQFF.

V and J are TRBV6-5 and TRBJ2-5, with 12 nucleotides matching TRBD2. The germline V gene encodes CDR1 MNHEY and CDR2 SVGAGI. Trimming at V came to 6 bases and at J to 5 bases, leaving 7 bases not matched to a gene. The CDR3 totals 15 residues. Written as DNA, the CDR3 is TGTGCCAGCAGCATGACTAGCGGGAGTGGGGAGACCCAGTACTTC. Amino acid sequence: CASSMTSGSGETQYF.

The chain employs TRBV4-2 and TRBJ1-2; 12 positions match TRBD1. The germline V gene has CDR1 LGHNA and CDR2 YNFKEQ. This CDR3 contains 16 residues. The trim removed 0 bases at V and 8 bases at J, leaving 7 bases unmatched. The CDR3: CASSQDTGQGARGYTF. In DNA form, the CDR3 reads TGTGCCAGCAGCCAAGATACGGGACAGGGGGCGCGAGGCTACACCTTC.

The chain carries TRBV29-1 and TRBJ2-1; no clear D. The length of the CDR3 is 12 residues. The germline gives CDR1 SQVTM, CDR2 ANQGSEA. The ends were cut back, 0 bases at V and 8 bases at J, with 8 bases in the middle. The CDR3 coding sequence is TGCAGCGTTGAAGATCTATCCGATGAGCAGTTCTTC. Translation: CSVEDLSDEQFF.

V and J are TRBV7-2 and TRBJ2-2; TRBD2 aligns across 8 bases. Germline lookup yields CDR1 SGHTA and CDR2 FQGNSA. The CDR3 sequence is 16 residues long. V was clipped by 5 bases and J by 7 bases; unmatched bases: 12. The CDR3 protein is CASSPMGLGAGGELFF. CDR3 nucleotides: TGTGCCAGCAGCCCCATGGGACTAGGGGCGGGCGGGGAGCTGTTTTTT.

The chain employs TRBV6-5 and TRBJ2-1, with TRBD2 matching 7 bases. The CDR3 is made up of 14 amino acids. Germline-derived CDR1 and CDR2 are MNHEY and SVGAGI. V was pared by 7 bases and J by 0 bases, with 3 bases of the junction left unmatched. CDR3: CASNGGSSYNEQFF. CDR3 DNA: TGTGCCAGCAATGGCGGGAGCTCCTACAATGAGCAGTTCTTC.

The genes are TRBV5-1 and TRBJ2-1, with 9 positions matching TRBD2. V shed 0 bases, J shed 3 bases, and the junction held 10 bases outside the gene matches. CDR3 length equals 18 residues. Germline assignment: CDR1 SGHRS and CDR2 YFSETQ. CDR3 coding DNA: TGCGCCAGCAGCTTGGCTTGGGCTAGCGGGGAAAACTACAATGAGCAGTTCTTC. It translates to CASSLAWASGENYNEQFF.

This rearrangement joins TRBV3-1 (or the pseudogene TRBV3-2) to TRBJ2-2; 9 nucleotides line up with TRBD1. CDR3 length: 11 amino acids. Looked up from germline, CDR1 is LGHDT and CDR2 is YNNKEL (reference sequence). With V trimmed by 6 bases and J by 10 bases, 0 bases remained unmatched. CDR3 nucleotide sequence: TGTGCCAGCAGACAGGGGGCGGAGCTGTTTTTT. Its translation: CASRQGAELFF.

This clone appeared a single time. The V call is TRBV27, the J call TRBJ2-7; 9 bases line up with TRBD1. The germline gives CDR1 MNHEY, CDR2 SMNVEV (reference sequence). V trimming: 0 bases; J trimming: 3 bases; junction bases outside the gene matches: 3. This CDR3 is built from 15 residues. The CDR3 here is CASSLSGTGSYEQYF. The CDR3 DNA reads TGTGCCAGCAGTTTATCTGGGACAGGGAGCTACGAGCAGTACTTC.

The chain links TRBV24-1 to TRBJ2-3, with TRBD1 matching 7 bases. J was trimmed by 6 bases and V by 4 bases; bases with no gene match: 6. The CDR3 runs to 14 residues. Germline values: CDR1 KGHDR, CDR2 SFDVKD. The CDR3 nucleotides read TGTGCCACCAGTGACACGACAGGGCGGGATACGCAGTATTTT. Its translation is CATSDTTGRDTQYF.

This clone appeared once. The chain has TRBV18 and TRBJ2-1, with 9 bases identical to TRBD1. The CDR3 extends over 14 amino acids. Germline lookup yields CDR1 KGHSH and CDR2 LQKENI. J gave up 9 bases and V 0 bases, and 3 bases lay outside the gene matches. CDR3: CASSPPGTGSEQFF. In nucleotides, the CDR3 is TGTGCCAGCTCACCACCTGGGACAGGGAGTGAGCAGTTCTTC. The full variable domain, in which reference TRBV18 and TRBJ2-1 provide the parts outside the CDR3, is NAGVMQNPRHLVRRRGQEARLRCSPMKGHSHVYWYRQLPEEGLKFMVYLQKENIIDESGMPKERFSAEFPKEGPSILRIQQVVRGDSAAYFCASSPPGTGSEQFFGPGTRLTVL.

CDR3 in amino acids: CASSQRPGFDKNIQYF. DNA for the CDR3: TGTGCCAGCAGCCAACGACCCGGGTTCGACAAAAACATTCAGTACTTC. This sequence joins TRBV3-1 (or the pseudogene TRBV3-2) and TRBJ2-4, with D unclear. The CDR3 consists of 16 residues. Germline assignment: CDR1 LGHDT and CDR2 YNNKEL (reference sequence). V lost 2 bases and J 3 bases, leaving 14 bases between the germline ends.